The 10 T cell receptor beta chains below all came from one sample that was sequenced in a study of persistence of HIV-infected CD4 T cells. Anti-CD3/anti-CD28 beads served as a nonspecific positive control stimulus. Responding CD4+ T cells were sorted by upregulation of both CD40 ligand and CD69. The immunoSEQ assay was version 4, run in survey mode. Measured with immunoSEQ multiplex PCR; TCRdb has only the in-frame clones, and not every one. The sample contains 30,000 to 45,000 clones, 87% of which appear only once. Their antigens remain unidentified. The sample in question was CD4+ T cells sorted from PBMCs after approximately 20-hour stimulation, obtained from a patient who received antiretroviral therapy. These receptors were taken from an adult man with HIV who was CMV-seropositive.

The chain is built from TRBV28 and TRBJ2-7, with 8 bases aligning to TRBD2. Trimming removed 6 bases from V and 4 bases from J; junction bases left unmatched: 11. This CDR3 comprises 15 residues. Germline assignment: CDR1 MDHEN and CDR2 SYDVKM. CDR3 DNA sequence: TGTGCCAGCAGCCCCCACCGGACTAGCATTTACGAGCAGTACTTC. Protein product: CASSPHRTSIYEQYF.

This clone was detected only once. The chain combines TRBV19 with TRBJ1-1; D is undetermined. CDR1 LNHDA and CDR2 SQIVND come from the germline V gene (reference sequence). Trimming cost V 9 bases and J 0 bases, with 14 bases left between them. The CDR3 runs to 14 residues. The CDR3 loop reads CASSLGPVNTEAFF. The CDR3 coding sequence is TGTGCCAGCAGCCTCGGCCCCGTGAACACTGAAGCTTTCTTT. The full variable domain, with the rest looked up from reference TRBV19 and TRBJ1-1, is DGGITQSPKYLFRKEGQNVTLSCEQNLNHDAMYWYRQDPGQGLRLIYYSQIVNDFQKGDIAEGYSVSREKKESFPLTVTSAQKNPTAFYLCASSLGPVNTEAFFGQGTRLTVV.

V gene TRBV7-2 combines with J gene TRBJ1-2; D perhaps matches TRBD1 (6 bases). V was clipped by 3 bases and J by 5 bases, with 16 bases between them. CDR1 and CDR2 (germline): SGHTA, FQGNSA. The CDR3 is 15 residues long. The CDR3 is CASSFRPDSHYGYTF. CDR3 DNA: TGTGCCAGCAGCTTCCGCCCGGACAGCCATTATGGCTACACCTTC. Full variable domain (remainder filled in from reference TRBV7-2 and TRBJ1-2): GAGVSQSPSNKVTEKGKDVELRCDPISGHTALYWYRQSLGQGLEFLIYFQGNSAPDKSGLPSDRFSAERTGGSVSTLTIQRTQQEDSAVYLCASSFRPDSHYGYTFGSGTRLTVV.

This chain joins TRBV10-3 and TRBJ1-1; 7 bases align to TRBD1. Germline V gene sequence: CDR1 ENHRY, CDR2 SYGVKD. The V gene end was trimmed by 5 bases and the J gene end by 1 base; junction bases not matched to a gene: 4. This CDR3 is 14 amino acids long. The CDR3 nucleotides read TGTGCCATCAGTCCCGGGACAGCGAACACTGAAGCTTTCTTT. Protein: CAISPGTANTEAFF.

This clone came up a few times. The rearrangement uses TRBV10-3 and TRBJ1-6; 8 bases map to TRBD1. CDR1 and CDR2 from the germline V gene are ENHRY and SYGVKD. The CDR3 sequence is 15 residues long. V lost 6 bases to trimming and J lost 9 bases; unmatched junction nucleotides: 10. CDR3 amino acids: CAISEGTGEGSPLHF. In DNA form, the CDR3 reads TGTGCCATCAGCGAAGGGACAGGCGAAGGTTCACCCCTCCACTTT.

This clone was picked up one time. The chain couples TRBV10-3 to TRBJ1-2; tentatively, D is TRBD1 (6 bases). Per the germline V gene, CDR1 is ENHRY and CDR2 is SYGVKD. V was trimmed by 3 bases and J by 5 bases, leaving 16 bases between them. The CDR3 spans 15 residues. The CDR3 sequence: CAISDEGGRRYGYTF. Written as DNA, the CDR3 is TGTGCCATCAGTGACGAGGGGGGCAGGAGGTATGGCTACACCTTC.

The rearrangement uses TRBV10-3 and TRBJ1-5, with 9 bases that match TRBD1. Trimming took 4 bases from V and 7 from J; bases not matched to a gene: 5. Germline CDR1 and CDR2: ENHRY and SYGVKD. The CDR3 spans 14 residues. The CDR3 DNA follows: TGTGCCATCAGTGGACCGGGACAGGGACAGCCCCAGCATTTT. It specifies CAISGPGQGQPQHF.

This rearrangement joins TRBV28 to TRBJ1-5; D perhaps matches TRBD1 (5 bases). The CDR3 runs 15 residues. V was clipped by 2 bases and J by 7 bases, with 15 bases between them. Germline loops: CDR1 MDHEN, CDR2 SYDVKM. For the CDR3, the DNA is TGTGCCAGCAGTTTAGATCAGGGAAAGGGACAGCCCCAGCATTTT. This gives the protein CASSLDQGKGQPQHF. The full variable domain, completed using reference TRBV28 and TRBJ1-5, is DVKVTQSSRYLVKRTGEKVFLECVQDMDHENMFWYRQDPGLGLRLIYFSYDVKMKEKGDIPEGYSVSREKKERFSLILESASTNQTSMYLCASSLDQGKGQPQHFGDGTRLSIL.

This clone showed up just a few times. The rearrangement uses TRBV12-3 or TRBV12-4 and TRBJ1-1; no clear D. The CDR3 is 12 residues long. Trimming stripped 4 bases from V and 7 bases from J, with 10 bases between. As DNA, the CDR3 is TGTGCCAGCAGTTCCAACCTAGGTGAAGCTTTCTTT. Protein: CASSSNLGEAFF.

The chain carries TRBV19 and TRBJ2-4; 9 bases are shared with TRBD1. Looked up from germline, CDR1 is LNHDA and CDR2 is SQIVND (reference sequence). This CDR3 is 14 amino acids long. The V and J ends lost 6 bases and 7 bases, in that order; junction bases with no gene match: 7. This CDR3 reads CASSVTGTGNIQYF. The CDR3 DNA sequence: TGTGCCAGTAGCGTAACCGGGACAGGGAACATTCAGTACTTC.